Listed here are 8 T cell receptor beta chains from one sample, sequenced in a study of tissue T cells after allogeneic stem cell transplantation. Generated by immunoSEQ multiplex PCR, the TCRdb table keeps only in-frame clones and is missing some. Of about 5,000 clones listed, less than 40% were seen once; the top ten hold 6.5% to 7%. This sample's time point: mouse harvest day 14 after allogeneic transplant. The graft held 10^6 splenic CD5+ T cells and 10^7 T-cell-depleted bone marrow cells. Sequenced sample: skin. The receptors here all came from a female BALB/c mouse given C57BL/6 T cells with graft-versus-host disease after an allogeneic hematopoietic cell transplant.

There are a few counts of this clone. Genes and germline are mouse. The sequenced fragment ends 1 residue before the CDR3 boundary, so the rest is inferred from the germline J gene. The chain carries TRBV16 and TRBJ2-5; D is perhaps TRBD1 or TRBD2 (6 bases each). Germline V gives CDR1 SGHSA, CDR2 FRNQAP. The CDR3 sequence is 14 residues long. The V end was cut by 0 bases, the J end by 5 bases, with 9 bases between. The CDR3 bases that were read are TGTGCAAGCAGCTTAGAAGGGGGGAGAGACACCCAGTAC. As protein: CASSLEGGRDTQY. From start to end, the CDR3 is CASSLEGGRDTQYF.

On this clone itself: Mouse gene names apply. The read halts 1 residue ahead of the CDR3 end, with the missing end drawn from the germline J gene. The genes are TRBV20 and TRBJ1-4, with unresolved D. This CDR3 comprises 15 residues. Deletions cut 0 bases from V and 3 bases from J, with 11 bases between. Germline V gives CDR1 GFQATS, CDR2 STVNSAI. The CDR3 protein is CGARDWGGANERLFF. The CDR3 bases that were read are TGTGGTGCTAGGGATTGGGGAGGAGCCAACGAAAGATTATTT.

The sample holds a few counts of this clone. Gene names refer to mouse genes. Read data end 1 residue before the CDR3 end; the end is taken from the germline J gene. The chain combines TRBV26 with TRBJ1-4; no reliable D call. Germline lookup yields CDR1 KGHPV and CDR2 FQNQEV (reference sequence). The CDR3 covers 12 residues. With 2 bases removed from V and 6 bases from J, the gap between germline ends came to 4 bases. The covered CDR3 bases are TGTGCCAGCAGTCTGGGGGACGAAAGATTATTT. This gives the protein CASSLGDERLF. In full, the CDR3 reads CASSLGDERLFF.

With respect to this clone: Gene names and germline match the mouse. This CDR3 is CASSQEGQNTEVFF. CDR3 DNA, as far as it was read: TGTGCCAGCAGCCAAGAAGGACAGAACACAGAAGTCTTC. The chain joins TRBV2 to TRBJ1-1; unclear D gene. The CDR3 extends 1 residue past the end of the read, so its final part is completed from the germline J gene. Germline loops: CDR1 LGHNA, CDR2 YSYQKL. With 0 bases removed from V and 0 bases from J, the gap between germline ends came to 5 bases. The CDR3 extends over 14 amino acids.

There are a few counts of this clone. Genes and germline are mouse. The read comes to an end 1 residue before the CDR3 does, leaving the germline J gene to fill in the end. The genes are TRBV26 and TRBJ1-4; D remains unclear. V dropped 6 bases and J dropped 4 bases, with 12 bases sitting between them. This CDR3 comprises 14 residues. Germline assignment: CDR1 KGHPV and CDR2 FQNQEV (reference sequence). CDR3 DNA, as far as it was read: TGTGCCAGCAGCCCGGATGAGGGCAACGAAAGATTATTT. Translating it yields CASSPDEGNERLF. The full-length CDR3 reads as CASSPDEGNERLFF.

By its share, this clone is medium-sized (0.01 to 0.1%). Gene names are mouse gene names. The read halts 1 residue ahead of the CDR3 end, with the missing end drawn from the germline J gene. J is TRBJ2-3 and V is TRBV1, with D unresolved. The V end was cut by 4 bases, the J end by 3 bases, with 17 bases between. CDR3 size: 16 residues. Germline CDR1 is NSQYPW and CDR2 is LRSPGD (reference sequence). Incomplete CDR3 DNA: TGCACCTGCAGTGTTTTTCAGGTGGCGAGGGCAGAAACGCTGTAT. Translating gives CTCSVFQVARAETLY. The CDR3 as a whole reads CTCSVFQVARAETLYF.

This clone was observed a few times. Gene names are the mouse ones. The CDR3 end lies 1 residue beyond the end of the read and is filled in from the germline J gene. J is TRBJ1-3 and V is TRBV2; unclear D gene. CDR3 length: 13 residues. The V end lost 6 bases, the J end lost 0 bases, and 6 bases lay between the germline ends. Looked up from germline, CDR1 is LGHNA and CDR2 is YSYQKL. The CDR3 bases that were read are TGTGCCAGCAGTCAATCTTCTGGAAATACGCTCTAT. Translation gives CASSQSSGNTLY. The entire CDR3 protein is CASSQSSGNTLYF. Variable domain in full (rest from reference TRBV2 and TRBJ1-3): DPKIIQKPKYLVAVTGSEKILICEQYLGHNAMYWYRQSAKKPLEFMFSYSYQKLMDNQTASSRFQPQSSKKNHLDLQITALKPDDSATYFCASSQSSGNTLYFGEGSRLIVV.

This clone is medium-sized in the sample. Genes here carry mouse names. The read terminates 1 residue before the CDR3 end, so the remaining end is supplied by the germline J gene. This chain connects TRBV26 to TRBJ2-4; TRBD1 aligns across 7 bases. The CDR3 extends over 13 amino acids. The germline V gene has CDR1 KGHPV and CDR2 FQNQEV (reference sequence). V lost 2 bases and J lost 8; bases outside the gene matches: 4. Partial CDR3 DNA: TGTGCCAGCAGTCTGGACAGGGAGGGCACCTTGTAC. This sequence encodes CASSLDREGTLY. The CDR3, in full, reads CASSLDREGTLYF. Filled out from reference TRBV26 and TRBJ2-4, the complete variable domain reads NSKVIQTPRYLVKGQGQKAKMRCIPEKGHPVVFWYQQNKNNEFKFLINFQNQEVLQQIDMTEKRFSAECPSNSPCSLEIQSSEAGDSALYLCASSLDREGTLYFGAGTRLSVL.